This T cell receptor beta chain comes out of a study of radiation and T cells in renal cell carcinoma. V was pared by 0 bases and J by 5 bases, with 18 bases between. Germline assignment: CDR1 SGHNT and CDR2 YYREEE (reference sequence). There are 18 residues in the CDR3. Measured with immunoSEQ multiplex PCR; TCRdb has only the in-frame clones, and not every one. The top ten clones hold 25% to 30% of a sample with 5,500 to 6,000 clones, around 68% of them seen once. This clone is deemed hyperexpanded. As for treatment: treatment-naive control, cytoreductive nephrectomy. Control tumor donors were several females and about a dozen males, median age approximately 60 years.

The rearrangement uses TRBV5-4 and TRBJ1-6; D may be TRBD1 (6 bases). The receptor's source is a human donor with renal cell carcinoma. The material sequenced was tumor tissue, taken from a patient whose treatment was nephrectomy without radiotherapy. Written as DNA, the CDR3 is TGTGCCAGCAGCTTGGGAATTTCGCTGGGACAACATAATTCACCCCTCCACTTT. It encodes CASSLGISLGQHNSPLHF.